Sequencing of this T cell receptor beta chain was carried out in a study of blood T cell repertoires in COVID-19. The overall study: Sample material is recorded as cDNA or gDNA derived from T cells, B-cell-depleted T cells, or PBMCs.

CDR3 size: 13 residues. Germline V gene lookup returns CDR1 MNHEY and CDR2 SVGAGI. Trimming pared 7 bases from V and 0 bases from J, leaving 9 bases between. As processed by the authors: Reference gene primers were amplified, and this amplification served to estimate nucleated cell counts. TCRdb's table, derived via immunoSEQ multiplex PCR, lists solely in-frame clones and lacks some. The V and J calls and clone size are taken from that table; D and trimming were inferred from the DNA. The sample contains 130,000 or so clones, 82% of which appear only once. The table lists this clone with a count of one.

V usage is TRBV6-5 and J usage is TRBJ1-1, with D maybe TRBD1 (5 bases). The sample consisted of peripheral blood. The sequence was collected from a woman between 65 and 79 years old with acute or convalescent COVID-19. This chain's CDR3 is CASMEGLNTEAFF. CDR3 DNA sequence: TGTGCCAGCATGGAGGGGTTGAACACTGAAGCTTTCTTT.